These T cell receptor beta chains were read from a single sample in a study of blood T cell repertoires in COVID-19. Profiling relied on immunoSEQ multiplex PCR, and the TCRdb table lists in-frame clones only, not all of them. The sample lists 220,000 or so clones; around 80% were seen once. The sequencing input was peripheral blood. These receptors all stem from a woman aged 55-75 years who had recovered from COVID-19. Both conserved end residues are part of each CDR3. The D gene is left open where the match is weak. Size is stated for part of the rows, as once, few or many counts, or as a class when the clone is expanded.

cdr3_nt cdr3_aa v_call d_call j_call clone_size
TGTGCCAGTAGTATAGCGGGAACAGGGGTTCCGCAGTATTTT CASSIAGTGVPQYF TRBV19 TRBD1 TRBJ2-3 once
TGCGCCAGCAGCTTGGTAAGGGGTACACAAGAGACCCAGTACTTC CASSLVRGTQETQYF TRBV5-1 NA TRBJ2-5 NA
TGTGCCAGCAGTGAAAACTACCAAGATACGCAGTATTTT CASSENYQDTQYF TRBV6-1 NA TRBJ2-3 NA
TGTGCCAGCAGTTATCGAGCAGGGGGCTCACCCCTCCACTTT CASSYRAGGSPLHF TRBV6-2/TRBV6-3 TRBD1 TRBJ1-6 NA
TGCGCCAGCAGCCAAGATCGGGGGACAGGCCTCCCCTACAATGAGCAGTTCTTC CASSQDRGTGLPYNEQFF TRBV4-1 TRBD1 TRBJ2-1 NA
TGTGCCAGCAGCCACCTGCGAGGGCGGGGGAGCACAGATACGCAGTATTTT CASSHLRGRGSTDTQYF TRBV3-1/TRBV3-2 TRBD2 TRBJ2-3 once
TGTGCCAGCAGTTTCCTCGGGGAGTTCGGGGGGGAGACCCAGTACTTC CASSFLGEFGGETQYF TRBV6-2/TRBV6-3 TRBD2 TRBJ2-5 NA
TGTGCCAGCAGCCTCTTAGTAAATTTACGCGGCAATCAGCCCCAGCATTTT CASSLLVNLRGNQPQHF TRBV5-8 NA TRBJ1-5 NA
TGCGCCAGCAGCCTTACGATGAGGGAGACCCAGTACTTC CASSLTMRETQYF TRBV5-1 NA TRBJ2-5 NA
TGTGCCTGGAGTGGGGGACAGGGGGTTGAAAAACTGTTTTTT CAWSGGQGVEKLFF TRBV30 TRBD1 TRBJ1-4 NA
TGTGCCAGCAGCCAAGATACAGTTACAGCTTTCTTT CASSQDTVTAFF TRBV14 NA TRBJ1-1 NA
TGCGCCAGCAGCCCTTCTAGCGGGGGGGCCAATGAGCAGTTCTTC CASSPSSGGANEQFF TRBV5-1 TRBD2 TRBJ2-1 once
TGCGCCAGCAGTGGACAGATGAACACTGAAGCTTTCTTT CASSGQMNTEAFF TRBV10-1 NA TRBJ1-1 few